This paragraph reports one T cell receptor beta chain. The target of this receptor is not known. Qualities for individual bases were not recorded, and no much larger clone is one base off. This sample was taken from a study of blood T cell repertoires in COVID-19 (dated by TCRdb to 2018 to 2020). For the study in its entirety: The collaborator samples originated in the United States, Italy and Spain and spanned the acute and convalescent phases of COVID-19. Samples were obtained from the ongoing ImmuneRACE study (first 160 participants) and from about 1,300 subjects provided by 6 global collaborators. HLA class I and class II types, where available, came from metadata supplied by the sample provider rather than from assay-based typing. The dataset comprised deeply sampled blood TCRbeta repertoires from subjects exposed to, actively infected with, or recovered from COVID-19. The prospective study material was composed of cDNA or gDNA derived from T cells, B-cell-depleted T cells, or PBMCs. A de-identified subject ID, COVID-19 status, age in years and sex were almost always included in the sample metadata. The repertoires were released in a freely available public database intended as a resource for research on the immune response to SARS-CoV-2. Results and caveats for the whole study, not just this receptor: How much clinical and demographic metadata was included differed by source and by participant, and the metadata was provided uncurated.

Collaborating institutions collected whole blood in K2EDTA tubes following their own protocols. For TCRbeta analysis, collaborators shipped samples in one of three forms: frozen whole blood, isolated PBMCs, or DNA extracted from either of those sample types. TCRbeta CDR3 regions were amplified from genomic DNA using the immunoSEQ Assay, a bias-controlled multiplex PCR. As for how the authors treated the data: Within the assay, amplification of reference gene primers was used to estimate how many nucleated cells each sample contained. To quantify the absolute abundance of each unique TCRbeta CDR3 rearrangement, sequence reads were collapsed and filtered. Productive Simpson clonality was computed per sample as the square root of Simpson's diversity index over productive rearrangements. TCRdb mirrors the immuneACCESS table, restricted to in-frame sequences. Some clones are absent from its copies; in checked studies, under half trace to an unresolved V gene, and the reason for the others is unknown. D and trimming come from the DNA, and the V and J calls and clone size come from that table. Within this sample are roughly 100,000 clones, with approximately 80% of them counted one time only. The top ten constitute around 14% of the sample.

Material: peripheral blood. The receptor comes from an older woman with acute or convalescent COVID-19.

The nucleotide sequence is TGTGCCAGCAGCGTGGGGACTAGCGGGAACAAGCAGTTCTTC. Its coded protein is CASSVGTSGNKQFF. Recombination connected TRBV9 to TRBJ2-1; 13 junctional bases match TRBD2. The germline V end is reduced by 2 bases and the J end by 11 bases; junction bases left unmatched: 4. As encoded in the germline V gene, CDR1 is SGDLS while CDR2 is YYNGEE. The CDR3 contains 14 residues, cysteine and phenylalanine counted. Kept here is only the CDR3 DNA, which spans 42 bases and is read in frame from base 1.